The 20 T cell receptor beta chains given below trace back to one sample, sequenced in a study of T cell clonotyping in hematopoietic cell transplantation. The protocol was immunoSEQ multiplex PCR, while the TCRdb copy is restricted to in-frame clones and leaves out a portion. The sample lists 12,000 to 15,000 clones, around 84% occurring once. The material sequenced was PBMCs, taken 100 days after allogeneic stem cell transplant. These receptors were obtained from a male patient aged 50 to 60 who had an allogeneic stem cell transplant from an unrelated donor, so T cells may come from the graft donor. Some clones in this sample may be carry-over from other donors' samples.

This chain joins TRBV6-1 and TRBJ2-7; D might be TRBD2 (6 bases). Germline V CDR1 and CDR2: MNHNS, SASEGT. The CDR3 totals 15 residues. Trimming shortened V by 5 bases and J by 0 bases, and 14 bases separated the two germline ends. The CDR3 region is CASSIDRGFSYEQYF. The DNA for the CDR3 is TGTGCCAGCAGTATTGACCGGGGGTTCTCCTACGAGCAGTACTTC.

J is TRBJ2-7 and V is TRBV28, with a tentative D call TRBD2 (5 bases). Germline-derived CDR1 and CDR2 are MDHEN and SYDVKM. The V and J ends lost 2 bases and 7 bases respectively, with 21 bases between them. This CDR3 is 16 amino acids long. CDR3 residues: CASSLGIGEGLVEQYF. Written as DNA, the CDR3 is TGTGCCAGCAGTTTAGGGATCGGAGAGGGCCTTGTTGAGCAGTACTTC.

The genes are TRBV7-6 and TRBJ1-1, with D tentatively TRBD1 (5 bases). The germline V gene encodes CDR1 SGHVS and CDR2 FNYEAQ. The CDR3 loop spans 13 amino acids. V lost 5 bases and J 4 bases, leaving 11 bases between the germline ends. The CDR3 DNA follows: TGTGCCAGCAGCACACAGGACGGCACTGAAGCTTTCTTT. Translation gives CASSTQDGTEAFF.

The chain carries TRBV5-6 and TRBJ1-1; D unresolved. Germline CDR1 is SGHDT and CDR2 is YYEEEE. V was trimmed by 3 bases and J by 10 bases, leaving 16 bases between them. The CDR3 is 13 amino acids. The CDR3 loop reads CASSSPGRSGAFF. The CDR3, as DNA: TGTGCCAGCAGCTCACCCGGACGGTCCGGAGCTTTCTTT.

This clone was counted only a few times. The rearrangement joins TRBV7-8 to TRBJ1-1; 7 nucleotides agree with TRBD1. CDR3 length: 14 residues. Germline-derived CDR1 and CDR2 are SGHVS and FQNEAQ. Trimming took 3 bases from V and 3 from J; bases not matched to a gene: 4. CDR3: CASSFQGGDTEAFF. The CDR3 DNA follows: TGTGCCAGCAGCTTTCAGGGGGGTGACACTGAAGCTTTCTTT. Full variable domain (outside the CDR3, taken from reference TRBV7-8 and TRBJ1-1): GAGVSQSPRYKVAKRGQDVALRCDPISGHVSLFWYQQALGQGPEFLTYFQNEAQLDKSGLPSDRFFAERPEGSVSTLKIQRTQQEDSAVYLCASSFQGGDTEAFFGQGTRLTVV.

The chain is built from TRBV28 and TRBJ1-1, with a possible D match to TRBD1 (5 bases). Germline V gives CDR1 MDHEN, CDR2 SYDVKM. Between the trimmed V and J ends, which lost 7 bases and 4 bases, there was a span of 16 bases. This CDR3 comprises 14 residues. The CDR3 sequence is CASNPSGEGTEAFF. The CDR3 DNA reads TGTGCCAGCAACCCGTCGGGGGAGGGCACTGAAGCTTTCTTT.

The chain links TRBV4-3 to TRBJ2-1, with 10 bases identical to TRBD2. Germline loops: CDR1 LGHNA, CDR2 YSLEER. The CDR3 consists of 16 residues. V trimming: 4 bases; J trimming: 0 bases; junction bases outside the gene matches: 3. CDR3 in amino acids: CASSLLAGGSYNEQFF. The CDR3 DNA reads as TGCGCCAGCAGCCTATTAGCGGGAGGCTCCTACAATGAGCAGTTCTTC.

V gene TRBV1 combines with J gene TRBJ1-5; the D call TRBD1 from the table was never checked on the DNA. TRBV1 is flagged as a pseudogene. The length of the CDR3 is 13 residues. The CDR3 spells CTSSQVIRAPQHF. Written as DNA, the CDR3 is TGCACCAGCAGCCAAGTCATCAGGGCCCCCCAGCATTTT.

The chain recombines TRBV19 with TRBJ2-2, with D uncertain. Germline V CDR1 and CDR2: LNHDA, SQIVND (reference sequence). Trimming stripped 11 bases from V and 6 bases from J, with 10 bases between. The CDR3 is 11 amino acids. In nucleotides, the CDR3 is TGTGCCCGTGCTGGGTCCGGGGAGCTGTTTTTT. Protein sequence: CARAGSGELFF.

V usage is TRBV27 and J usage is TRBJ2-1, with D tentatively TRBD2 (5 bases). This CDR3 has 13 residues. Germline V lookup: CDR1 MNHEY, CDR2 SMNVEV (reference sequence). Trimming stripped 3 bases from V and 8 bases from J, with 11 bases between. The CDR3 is CASSLGSFHEQFF. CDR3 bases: TGTGCCAGCAGTTTGGGGAGTTTCCATGAGCAGTTCTTC.

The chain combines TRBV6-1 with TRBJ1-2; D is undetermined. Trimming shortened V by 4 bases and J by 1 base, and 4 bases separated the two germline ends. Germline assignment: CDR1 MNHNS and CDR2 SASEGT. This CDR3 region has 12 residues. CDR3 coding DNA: TGTGCCAGCAGTGGGGATAACTATGGCTACACCTTC. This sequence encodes CASSGDNYGYTF.

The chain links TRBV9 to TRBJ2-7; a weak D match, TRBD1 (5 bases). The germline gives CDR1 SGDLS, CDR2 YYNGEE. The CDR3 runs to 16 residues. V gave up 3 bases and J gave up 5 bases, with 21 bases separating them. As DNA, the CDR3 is TGTGCCAGCAGCGCGGCGGACGCAGGGTTGAGCAACGAGCAGTACTTC. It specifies CASSAADAGLSNEQYF.

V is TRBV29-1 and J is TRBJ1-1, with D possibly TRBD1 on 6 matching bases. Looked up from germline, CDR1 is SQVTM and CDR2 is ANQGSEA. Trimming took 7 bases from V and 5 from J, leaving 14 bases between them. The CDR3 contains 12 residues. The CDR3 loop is CSGGQPDTEAFF. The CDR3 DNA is TGCAGCGGAGGACAGCCGGATACTGAAGCTTTCTTT.

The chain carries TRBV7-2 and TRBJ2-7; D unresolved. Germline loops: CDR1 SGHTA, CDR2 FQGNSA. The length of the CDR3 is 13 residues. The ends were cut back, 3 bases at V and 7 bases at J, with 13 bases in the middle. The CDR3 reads CASSFERLGEQYF. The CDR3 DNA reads TGTGCCAGCAGCTTTGAAAGATTGGGAGAGCAGTACTTC.

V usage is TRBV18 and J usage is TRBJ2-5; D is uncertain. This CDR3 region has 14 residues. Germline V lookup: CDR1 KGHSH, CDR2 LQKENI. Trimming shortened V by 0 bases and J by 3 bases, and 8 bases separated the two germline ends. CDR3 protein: CASSPPYDEETQYF. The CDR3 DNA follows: TGTGCCAGCTCACCACCATACGACGAAGAGACCCAGTACTTC.

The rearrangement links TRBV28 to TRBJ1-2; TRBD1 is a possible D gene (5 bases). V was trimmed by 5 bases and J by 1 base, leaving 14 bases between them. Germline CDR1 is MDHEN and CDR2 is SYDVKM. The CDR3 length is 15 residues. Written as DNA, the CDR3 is TGTGCCAGCAGTCTCCTGGGCAGGGATAACTATGGCTACACCTTC. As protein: CASSLLGRDNYGYTF.

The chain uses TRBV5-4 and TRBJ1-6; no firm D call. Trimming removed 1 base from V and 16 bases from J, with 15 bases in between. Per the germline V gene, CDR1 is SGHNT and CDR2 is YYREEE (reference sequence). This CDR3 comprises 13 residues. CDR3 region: CASSLPDPNPLHF. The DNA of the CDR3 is TGTGCCAGCAGCTTGCCGGATCCCAATCCTCTCCACTTT.

In nucleotides, the CDR3 is TGTGCCGGCGGAGGGAGCGGGGGGGAGTATTTT. It yields the protein CAGGGSGGEYF. The V gene is TRBV30, the J gene TRBJ2-3, with TRBD2 matching 10 bases. The CDR3 length is 11 residues. V was pared by 8 bases and J by 13 bases, with 9 bases of the junction left unmatched. Per germline, CDR1 GTSNPN and CDR2 SVGIG (reference sequence).

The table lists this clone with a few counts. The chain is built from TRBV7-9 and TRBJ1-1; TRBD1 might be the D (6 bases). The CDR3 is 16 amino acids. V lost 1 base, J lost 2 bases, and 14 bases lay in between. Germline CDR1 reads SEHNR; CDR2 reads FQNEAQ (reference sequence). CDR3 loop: CASSLVLTGPNTEAFF. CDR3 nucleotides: TGTGCCAGCAGCTTAGTATTGACAGGCCCTAACACTGAAGCTTTCTTT.

CDR3 DNA: TGCGCCAGCCGACAGGGACCCATGAACACTGAAGCTTTCTTT. Amino acid sequence: CASRQGPMNTEAFF. The chain is built from TRBV5-1 and TRBJ1-1; 7 bases align to TRBD1. This CDR3 contains 14 residues. Germline CDR1 is SGHRS and CDR2 is YFSETQ. V shed 7 bases, J shed 0 bases, and the junction held 6 bases outside the gene matches.